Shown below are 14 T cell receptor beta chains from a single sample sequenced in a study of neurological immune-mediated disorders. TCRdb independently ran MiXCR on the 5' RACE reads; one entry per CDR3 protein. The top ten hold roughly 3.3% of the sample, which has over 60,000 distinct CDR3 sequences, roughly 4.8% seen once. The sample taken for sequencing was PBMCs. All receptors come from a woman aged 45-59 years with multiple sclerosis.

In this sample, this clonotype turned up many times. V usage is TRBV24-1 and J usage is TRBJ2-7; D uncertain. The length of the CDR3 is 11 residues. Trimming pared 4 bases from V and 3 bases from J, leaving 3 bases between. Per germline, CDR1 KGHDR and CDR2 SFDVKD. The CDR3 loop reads CATSEHYEQYV. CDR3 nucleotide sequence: TGTGCCACCAGTGAACACTACGAGCAGTACGTC.

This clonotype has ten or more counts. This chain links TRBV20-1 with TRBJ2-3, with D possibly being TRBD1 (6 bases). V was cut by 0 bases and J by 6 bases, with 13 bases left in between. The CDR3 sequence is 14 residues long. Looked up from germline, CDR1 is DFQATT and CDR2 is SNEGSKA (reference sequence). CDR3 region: CSARDSQGMDTQYF. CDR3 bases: TGCAGTGCTAGAGATAGTCAGGGGATGGATACGCAGTATTTT.

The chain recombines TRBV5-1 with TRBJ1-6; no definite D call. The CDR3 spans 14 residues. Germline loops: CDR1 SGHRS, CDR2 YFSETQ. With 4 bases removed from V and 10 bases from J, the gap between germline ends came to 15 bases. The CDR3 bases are TGCGCCAGCAGCAAGGACCGACGAGAGTCACCCCTCCACTTT. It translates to CASSKDRRESPLHF.

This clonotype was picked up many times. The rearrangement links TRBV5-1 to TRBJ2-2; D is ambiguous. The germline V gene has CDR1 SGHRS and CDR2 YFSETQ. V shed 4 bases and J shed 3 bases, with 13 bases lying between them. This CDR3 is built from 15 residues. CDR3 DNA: TGCGCCAGCAGCCAGTCTCGGTCCGACACCGGGGAGCTGTTTTTT. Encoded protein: CASSQSRSDTGELFF.

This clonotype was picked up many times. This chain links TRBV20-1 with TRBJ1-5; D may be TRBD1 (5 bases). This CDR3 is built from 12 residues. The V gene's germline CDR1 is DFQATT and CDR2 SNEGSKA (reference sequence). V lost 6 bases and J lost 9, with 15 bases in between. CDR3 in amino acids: CSAQAALGPQHF. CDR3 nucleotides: TGCAGTGCACAGGCGGCACTCGGGCCCCAGCATTTT.

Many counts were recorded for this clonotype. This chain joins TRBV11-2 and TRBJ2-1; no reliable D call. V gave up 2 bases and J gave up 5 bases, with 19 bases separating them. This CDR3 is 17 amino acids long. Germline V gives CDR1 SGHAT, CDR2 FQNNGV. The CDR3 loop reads CASSLRTTADVNNEQFF. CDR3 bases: TGTGCCAGCAGCTTACGTACTACGGCGGATGTGAACAATGAGCAGTTCTTC.

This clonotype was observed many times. CDR3 amino acids: CASERGGTYEQYF. The CDR3 DNA reads as TGTGCCTCGGAACGGGGGGGTACCTACGAGCAGTACTTC. V is TRBV5-8 and J is TRBJ2-7; the match to TRBD2 covers 8 bases. CDR3 length: 13 amino acids. Per germline, CDR1 SGHTS and CDR2 YDEGEE. V gave up 10 bases and J gave up 2 bases; unmatched junction bases: 8.

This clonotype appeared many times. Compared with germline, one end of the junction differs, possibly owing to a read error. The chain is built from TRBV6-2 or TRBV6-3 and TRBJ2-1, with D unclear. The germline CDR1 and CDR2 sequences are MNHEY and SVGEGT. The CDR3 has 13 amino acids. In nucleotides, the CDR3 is TGTGTCAGCAGTTACACGGACGCCAATGAGCAGTTCTTC. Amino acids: CVSSYTDANEQFF.

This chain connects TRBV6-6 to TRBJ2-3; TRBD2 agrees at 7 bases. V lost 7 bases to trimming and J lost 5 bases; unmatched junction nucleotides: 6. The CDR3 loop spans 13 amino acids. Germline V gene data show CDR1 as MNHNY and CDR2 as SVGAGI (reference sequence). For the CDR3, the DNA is TGTGCCAGCAATGGGGGGGGGAAAGATACGCAGTATTTT. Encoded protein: CASNGGGKDTQYF.

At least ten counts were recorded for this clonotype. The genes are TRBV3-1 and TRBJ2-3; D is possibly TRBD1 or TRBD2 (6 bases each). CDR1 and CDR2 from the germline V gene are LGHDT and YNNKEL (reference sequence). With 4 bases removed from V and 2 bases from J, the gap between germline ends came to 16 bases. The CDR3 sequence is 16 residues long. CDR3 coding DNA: TGTGCCAGCAGCCGCTCCGGGGGCGCTTTCACAGATACGCAGTATTTT. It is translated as CASSRSGGAFTDTQYF.

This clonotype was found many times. The DNA of the CDR3 is TGTGCCACCAGCAGGGACCCCGACAGGGACCAGCCCCAGCATTTT. Amino acids: CATSRDPDRDQPQHF. The rearrangement uses TRBV15 and TRBJ1-5; 7 nucleotides match TRBD1. V trimming: 3 bases; J trimming: 7 bases; junction bases outside the gene matches: 9. This CDR3 contains 15 residues. CDR1 is LNHNV and CDR2 is YYDKDF in the germline V gene (reference sequence).

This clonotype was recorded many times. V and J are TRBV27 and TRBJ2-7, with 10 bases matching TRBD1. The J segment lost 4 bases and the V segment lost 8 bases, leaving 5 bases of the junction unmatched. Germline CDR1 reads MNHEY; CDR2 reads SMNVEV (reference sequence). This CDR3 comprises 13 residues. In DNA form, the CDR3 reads TGTGCCAGCGGACAGGGGGTCGGGTACGAGCAGTACGTC. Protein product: CASGQGVGYEQYV.

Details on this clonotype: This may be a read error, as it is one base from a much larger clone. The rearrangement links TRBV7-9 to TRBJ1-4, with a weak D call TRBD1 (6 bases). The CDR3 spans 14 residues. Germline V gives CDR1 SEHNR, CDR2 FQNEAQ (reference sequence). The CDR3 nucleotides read TGTGCCAACAGCTCGGACAGCTATAATGAAAAACTGTTTTTT. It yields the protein CANSSDSYNEKLFF.

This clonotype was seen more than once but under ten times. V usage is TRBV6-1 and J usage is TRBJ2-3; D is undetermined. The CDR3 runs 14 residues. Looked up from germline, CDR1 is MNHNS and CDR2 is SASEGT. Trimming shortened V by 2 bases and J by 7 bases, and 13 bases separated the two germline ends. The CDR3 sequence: CASSEQALLHTQYF. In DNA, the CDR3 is TGTGCCAGCAGTGAACAGGCTCTCCTGCATACGCAGTATTTT.